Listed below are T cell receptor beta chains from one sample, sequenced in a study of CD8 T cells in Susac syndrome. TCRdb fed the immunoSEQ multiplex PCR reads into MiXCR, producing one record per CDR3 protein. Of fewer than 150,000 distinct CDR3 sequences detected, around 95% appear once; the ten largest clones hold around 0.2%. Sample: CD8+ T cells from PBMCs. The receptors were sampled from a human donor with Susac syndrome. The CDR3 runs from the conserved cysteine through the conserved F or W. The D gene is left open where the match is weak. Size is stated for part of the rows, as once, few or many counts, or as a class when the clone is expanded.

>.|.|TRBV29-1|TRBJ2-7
CSVPGNGGSYEQYF
TGCAGCGTTCCGGGTAACGGGGGTTCCTACGAGCAGTACTTC
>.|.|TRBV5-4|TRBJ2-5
CASSGYGERIWRPQYF
TGTGCCAGCAGCGGGTATGGGGAAAGGATCTGGAGACCCCAGTACTTC
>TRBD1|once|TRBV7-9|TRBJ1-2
CASSPSPGQGPNGYTF
TGTGCCAGCAGCCCATCCCCGGGACAGGGACCGAATGGCTACACCTTC
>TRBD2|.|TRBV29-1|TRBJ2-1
CSVEGYGVTGGYNEQFF
TGCAGCGTTGAGGGTTACGGGGTTACGGGAGGGTACAATGAGCAGTTCTTC
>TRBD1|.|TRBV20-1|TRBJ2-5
CSARAVTGTGYVETQYF
TGCAGTGCTAGAGCGGTCACCGGGACAGGATACGTGGAGACCCAGTACTTC
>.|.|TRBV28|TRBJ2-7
CASSQRDGHYEQYF
TGTGCCAGCAGTCAACGGGACGGGCACTACGAGCAGTACTTC
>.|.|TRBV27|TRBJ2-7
CASSALTNNEQYF
TGTGCCAGCAGTGCTTTGACTAACAACGAGCAGTACTTC
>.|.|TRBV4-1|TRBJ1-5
CASSQDQGNQPQHF
TGCGCCAGCAGCCAAGATCAGGGGAATCAGCCCCAGCATTTT
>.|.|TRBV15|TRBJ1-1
CATRDSGRNTEAFF
TGTGCCACCAGGGACAGCGGGCGGAACACTGAAGCTTTCTTT
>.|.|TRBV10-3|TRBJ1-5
CARPQPQHF
TGTGCCCGCCCCCAGCCCCAGCATTTT
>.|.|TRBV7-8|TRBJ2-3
CASSSQALEGTDTQYF
TGTGCCAGCAGCTCTCAGGCACTCGAGGGAACAGATACGCAGTATTTT
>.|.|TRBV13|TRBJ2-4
CASARGAAKNIQYF
TGTGCCAGCGCGAGGGGGGCCGCCAAAAACATTCAGTACTTC
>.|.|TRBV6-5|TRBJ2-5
CASSYLSGARGTQYF
TGTGCCAGCAGTTACCTTTCGGGGGCTAGAGGGACCCAGTACTTC
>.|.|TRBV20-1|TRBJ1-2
CSAPRVFDGYTF
TGCAGTGCCCCACGCGTGTTTGATGGCTACACCTTC
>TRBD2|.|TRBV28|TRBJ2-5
CASSLSLRTSGLRSFQETQYF
TGTGCCAGCAGTTTATCCCTCCGGACTAGCGGACTCAGGTCTTTCCAAGAGACCCAGTACTTC
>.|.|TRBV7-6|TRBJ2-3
CASRLTGSFGDTQYF
TGTGCCAGCCGTTTAACCGGGAGTTTCGGCGATACGCAGTATTTT
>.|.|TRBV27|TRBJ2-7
CASSLATYNSYEQYF
TGTGCCAGCAGTTTGGCGACATACAATAGCTACGAGCAGTACTTC
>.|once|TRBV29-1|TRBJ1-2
CSVDLGVGYGYTF
TGCAGCGTTGATTTGGGGGTCGGCTATGGCTACACCTTC
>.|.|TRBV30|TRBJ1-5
CACTGGEFTYQPQHF
TGTGCCTGTACTGGGGGGGAGTTCACGTATCAGCCCCAGCATTTT
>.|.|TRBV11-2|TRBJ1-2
CASSSPMGNGYTF
TGTGCCAGCAGCTCCCCCATGGGGAATGGCTACACCTTC
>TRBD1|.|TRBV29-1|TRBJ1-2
CSVELTGGDDYGYTF
TGCAGCGTTGAATTGACAGGGGGGGATGACTATGGCTACACCTTC
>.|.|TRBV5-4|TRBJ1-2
CASTLTGGLYGYTF
TGTGCCAGCACTCTAACGGGGGGACTCTATGGCTACACCTTC
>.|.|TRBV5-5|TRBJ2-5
CASTWDGETQYF
TGTGCCAGCACTTGGGACGGAGAGACCCAGTACTTC
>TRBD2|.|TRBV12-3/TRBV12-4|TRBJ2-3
CATKRTSGITDTQYF
TGTGCCACGAAAAGGACTAGCGGAATCACAGATACGCAGTATTTT
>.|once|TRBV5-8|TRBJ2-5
CASSLTQQETQYF
TGTGCCAGCAGCTTGACACAGCAAGAGACCCAGTACTTC
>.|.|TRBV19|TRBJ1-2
CASSMVQEYGYTF
TGTGCCAGTAGTATGGTACAGGAGTATGGCTACACCTTC
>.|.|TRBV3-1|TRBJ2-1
CASSSEQRSYNEQFF
TGTGCCAGCAGCTCAGAACAGAGGTCCTACAATGAGCAGTTCTTC
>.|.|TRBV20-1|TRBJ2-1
CSIALGVGAEQFF
TGCAGTATAGCGTTGGGGGTAGGTGCTGAGCAGTTCTTC
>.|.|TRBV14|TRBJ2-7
CASSQRPFVEQYF
TGTGCCAGCAGCCAACGCCCCTTCGTCGAGCAGTACTTC
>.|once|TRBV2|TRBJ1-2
CASRGGAEDGYTF
TGTGCCAGCAGGGGCGGGGCAGAGGACGGCTACACCTTC
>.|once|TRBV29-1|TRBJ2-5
CSVPVGSGTETQYF
TGCAGCGTCCCGGTCGGTTCGGGGACAGAGACCCAGTACTTC
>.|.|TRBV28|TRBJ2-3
CASSPRFYTDTQYF
TGTGCCAGCAGTCCCCGATTCTACACAGATACGCAGTATTTT
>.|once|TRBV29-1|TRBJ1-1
CSVSGGDSRRAEAFF
TGCAGCGTTTCCGGGGGTGACTCAAGGCGAGCTGAAGCTTTCTTT
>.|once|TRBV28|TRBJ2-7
CASSLYRTYEQYF
TGTGCCAGCAGTTTATACAGAACCTACGAGCAGTACTTC
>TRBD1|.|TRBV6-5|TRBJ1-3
CASSKTGSGNTIYF
TGTGCCAGCAGCAAGACAGGGTCTGGAAACACCATATATTTT
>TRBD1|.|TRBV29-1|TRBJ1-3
CSVGQGASGNTIYF
TGCAGCGTTGGACAGGGGGCGTCTGGAAACACCATATATTTT
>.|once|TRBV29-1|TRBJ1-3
CSVPGIGNTIYF
TGCAGCGTCCCCGGGATTGGAAACACCATATATTTT
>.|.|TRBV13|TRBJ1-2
CASGHPLRDELGYTF
TGTGCCAGCGGCCACCCCCTCCGGGACGAACTAGGCTACACCTTC
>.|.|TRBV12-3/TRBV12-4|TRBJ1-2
CASTFGGGDGYTF
TGTGCCAGCACCTTCGGGGGAGGGGATGGCTACACCTTC
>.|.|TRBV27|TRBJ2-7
CASSTYPLTYEQYF
TGTGCCAGCAGTACTTATCCTCTTACCTACGAGCAGTACTTC
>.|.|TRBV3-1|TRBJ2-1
CASSQEDSMNEQFF
TGTGCCAGCAGCCAAGAGGACAGTATGAATGAGCAGTTCTTC
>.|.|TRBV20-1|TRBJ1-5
CSAREMDAQPQHF
TGCAGTGCTCGAGAGATGGACGCACAGCCCCAGCATTTT
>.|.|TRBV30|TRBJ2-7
CAWSVSRDHEQYF
TGTGCCTGGAGTGTATCCAGGGACCACGAGCAGTACTTC
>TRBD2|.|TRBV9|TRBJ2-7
CASSDGLAGGYEQYF
TGTGCCAGCAGCGACGGACTAGCGGGAGGGTACGAGCAGTACTTC
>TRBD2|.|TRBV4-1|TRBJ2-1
CASSLAGGRNEQFF
TGCGCCAGCAGCCTAGCGGGAGGCCGCAATGAGCAGTTCTTC
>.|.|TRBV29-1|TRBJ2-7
CSVGEGYEQYF
TGCAGCGTTGGTGAGGGGTACGAGCAGTACTTC
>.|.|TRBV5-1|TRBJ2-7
CASSLEGGTYEQYF
TGCGCCAGCAGCTTGGAGGGCGGTACCTACGAGCAGTACTTC
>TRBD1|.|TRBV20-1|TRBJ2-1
CSVLGQGYNEQFF
TGCAGTGTGCTGGGACAGGGCTACAATGAGCAGTTCTTC
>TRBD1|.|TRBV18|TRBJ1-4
CASSRGGQGREKLFF
TGTGCCAGCTCCCGTGGTGGACAGGGACGTGAAAAACTGTTTTTT
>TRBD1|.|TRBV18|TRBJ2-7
CASSQQPGQGANEQYF
TGTGCCAGCTCACAACAACCGGGACAGGGGGCCAACGAGCAGTACTTC
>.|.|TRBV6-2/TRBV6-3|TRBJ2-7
CASSYRLSVEQYF
TGTGCCAGCAGTTACCGATTATCGGTGGAGCAGTACTTC
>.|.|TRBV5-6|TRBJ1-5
CASSYGTFNQPQHF
TGTGCCAGCAGCTACGGGACCTTCAATCAGCCCCAGCATTTT
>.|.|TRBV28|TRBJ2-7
CASQASYEQYF
TGTGCCAGTCAGGCCTCCTACGAGCAGTACTTC
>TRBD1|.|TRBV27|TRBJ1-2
CASSVMGQSYGYTF
TGTGCCAGCAGCGTCATGGGACAGAGCTATGGCTACACCTTC
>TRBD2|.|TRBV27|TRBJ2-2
CASRDSQRGGFGGELFF
TGTGCCAGCCGGGACTCCCAAAGGGGAGGGTTCGGCGGGGAGCTGTTTTTT